Included here is one T cell receptor (beta chain) sequence, with context. Its binding antigen is unknown. The input lacks base qualities; no much larger clone sits a single base away. The sample is drawn from a study of blood T cell repertoires in COVID-19 (dated by TCRdb to between 2020 and 2021). Notes on the research overall: Samples covering the acute and convalescent phases of COVID-19 were provided by collaborators in the United States, Italy and Spain. The repertoires were made available in a free public database intended to serve as a resource for research on the immune response to SARS-CoV-2. Samples were obtained from the ongoing ImmuneRACE study (first 160 participants) and from 1,254 subjects provided by 6 global collaborators. The material from the prospective study consisted of cDNA or gDNA derived from T cells, B-cell-depleted T cells, or PBMCs. Subjects who had been exposed to COVID-19, were actively infected with it, or had recovered from it provided the deeply sampled blood TCRbeta repertoires that made up the dataset. Nearly every sample came with metadata listing a de-identified subject ID, COVID-19 status, age in years and sex. Where HLA class I and class II types were available, the types were taken from metadata supplied by the sample provider, not from assay-based typing.

The cysteine opens and the phenylalanine closes a CDR3 of 15 amino acids. The read is trimmed to its CDR3 DNA, 45 bases read in frame from base 1. Via the germline V gene, CDR1 is KGHDR and CDR2 SFDVKD. V gives up 1 base and J gives up 1 base, and the segment between their germline ends measures 9 bases. The immunoSEQ Assay, a bias-controlled multiplex PCR, was used to amplify TCRbeta CDR3 regions from genomic DNA. The source study handled its data this way. Within the assay, amplification of reference gene primers was used to estimate how many nucleated cells each sample contained. To quantify the absolute abundance of each unique TCRbeta CDR3 rearrangement, sequence reads were collapsed and filtered. Productive Simpson clonality was computed per sample as the square root of Simpson's diversity index over productive rearrangements. What TCRdb holds here is the immuneACCESS table cut down to in-frame rearrangements. Part of the clones is not present; checked against another copy, under half of the missing clones reflect an unresolved V gene, and the others are unexplained. V and J calls and clone size are copied from that table; D and trimming were computed from the DNA. The sample records 350,000 to 450,000 clones, around 87% of which are singletons. The top ten hold under 3% of the sample.

At one collaborating source in Seattle, patients were enrolled during active infection and were followed longitudinally through the course of disease. Whole blood was collected in K2EDTA tubes by collaborating institutions according to the institutions' own protocols. For TCRbeta analysis, collaborators shipped samples in one of three forms: frozen whole blood, isolated PBMCs, or DNA extracted from either of those sample types. Study-wide findings and limitations: Clinical and demographic metadata were provided uncurated, with the amount varying by source and participant.

The receptor was isolated from a woman aged 60 to 75 with COVID-19, enrolled during active disease. The sample consisted of peripheral blood. The sequence is built from TRBV24-1 and TRBJ1-1; TRBD1 is a weak D gene call, 5 bases matching. The CDR3 loop reads CATSDFDRTNTEAFF. The nucleotide sequence reads as follows: TGTGCCACCAGTGATTTCGACAGAACGAACACTGAAGCTTTCTTT.